This T cell receptor (beta chain) was recorded in a study of T cells in Graves' hyperthyroidism and ophthalmopathy. Overall study results and limits: Blood held most thyroid clonotypes expanded above 0.001 frequency.

Trimming stripped 4 bases from V and 0 bases from J, with 10 bases between. This CDR3 spans 14 amino acids. Germline CDR1 and CDR2: MNHEY and SVGAGI. With respect to this clonotype: The antigen is unknown.

Amplification of TCR beta CDR3 regions was performed using RNA transcripts as template. First-round RT-PCR of the TCR CDR3 relied on the HTBI primer set. TCRdb passed the multiplex PCR reads through MiXCR, listing each CDR3 protein once. The table includes some 350,000 distinct CDR3 sequences, just under 25% detected once. This TCR derives from a man aged 45 to 65 with Graves' hyperthyroidism. Sequenced sample: blood. This chain uses TRBV6-5 with TRBJ2-7; D is undetermined. The CDR3 protein is CASSLERDSYEQYF. The CDR3 DNA follows: TGTGCCAGCAGTTTAGAAAGAGACTCCTACGAGCAGTACTTC.